This TCR beta chain was captured by sequencing in a study of blood T cell repertoires in COVID-19. Study-level background: The United States, Italy and Spain provided the acute and convalescent COVID-19 samples.

The assay was immunoSEQ multiplex PCR, and TCRdb's table has in-frame clones only and misses some. This sample has about 120,000 clones, with roughly three quarters found just once. The specimen sequenced was peripheral blood. The clonotype originates from a human donor in a cohort sampled during active COVID-19.

The CDR3: CASSQERGDFEYGYTF. CDR3 coding DNA: TGTGCCAGCAGCCAAGAGCGGGGGGACTTTGAGTATGGCTACACCTTC. This sequence joins TRBV3-1 (or the pseudogene TRBV3-2) and TRBJ1-2, with D perhaps matching TRBD1 (5 bases). The V end lost 0 bases, the J end lost 5 bases, and 16 bases lay between the germline ends. The CDR3 is 16 residues long. Germline V gene lookup returns CDR1 LGHDT and CDR2 YNNKEL (reference sequence).